This T cell receptor beta chain appears in the sequencing data of a study of cytomegalovirus exposure and HLA in healthy donors. Background on the study: The roughly 120 validation repertoires used the same platform as the approximately 700 first-cohort repertoires (as reported by a later analysis).

A roughly 120-subject validation cohort, separate from the approximately 610-subject first cohort, supplied the donors. As for this clone: Its antigen remains unidentified.

Study-level points and caveats: Under in vitro conditions, a few CMV-associated chains were confirmed as specific for CMV antigens. The authors listed some 160 TCR beta chains as cytomegalovirus-associated.

Germline V gene lookup returns CDR1 MGHRA and CDR2 YSYEKL. The V and J ends lost 1 base and 0 bases respectively, with 13 bases between them. The CDR3 loop spans 18 amino acids. Assay used: immunoSEQ multiplex PCR; TCRdb lists only in-frame clones, some missing. Of about 170,000 clones in the sample, about 90% were seen once. The sequence was obtained from a woman aged 25 to 39 in good health and CMV-seronegative. Sequencing was carried out using PBMCs. J is TRBJ2-6 and V is TRBV4-1; no definite D call. The CDR3 DNA follows: TGCGCCAGCAGCCAAGTCCCGGGCAGCCTCTCTGGGGCCAACGTCCTGACTTTC. Translation: CASSQVPGSLSGANVLTF.